The 5 T cell receptor beta chains below were found in one sample sequenced in a study of monozygotic twins with inflammatory bowel disease (dated 2019 in TCRdb). Library construction relied on 5' RACE. Sequencing took place on an Illumina HiSeq 2500. TCRdb reprocessed the raw reads; every CDR3 protein sequence is a single record, and DNA is not supplied. Per the sample table, the count is over 100,000 distinct CDR3 sequences. The ten largest account for around 12% of the sample. Sequenced sample: blood. These receptors were taken from a human donor with ulcerative colitis or Crohn's disease, or a healthy co-twin of an affected twin (not recorded which).

The chain employs TRBV7-3 and TRBJ2-3; TCRdb picks TRBD2, but there is no DNA to check that call. The CDR3 is made up of 13 amino acids. Germline V gives CDR1 SGHTA, CDR2 FQGTGA. The CDR3 here is CASSAGGLDTQYF. Combining the CDR3 with reference TRBV7-3 and TRBJ2-3 gives the whole variable domain GAGVSQTPSNKVTEKGKYVELRCDPISGHTALYWYRQSLGQGPEFLIYFQGTGAADDSGLPNDRFFAVRPEGSVSTLKIQRTERGDSAVYLCASSAGGLDTQYFGPGTRLTVL.

The chain is built from TRBV7-2 and TRBJ2-3. The germline V gene has CDR1 SGHTA and CDR2 FQGNSA. The length of the CDR3 is 14 residues. The CDR3: CASSLDGHTDTQYF. Together with reference TRBV7-2 and TRBJ2-3, the CDR3 gives the full variable domain: GAGVSQSPSNKVTEKGKDVELRCDPISGHTALYWYRQSLGQGLEFLIYFQGNSAPDKSGLPSDRFSAERTGGSVSTLTIQRTQQEDSAVYLCASSLDGHTDTQYFGPGTRLTVL.

The chain has TRBV11-2 and TRBJ2-7. Germline V CDR1 and CDR2: SGHAT, FQNNGV. The CDR3 extends over 15 amino acids. Here the CDR3 reads CASSHDATFSYEQYF.

The rearrangement uses TRBV20-1 and TRBJ1-4. The germline V gene has CDR1 DFQATT and CDR2 SNEGSKA (reference sequence). The CDR3 length is 14 residues. The CDR3 loop reads CSAGSFQFGEKLFF.

The V call is TRBV27, the J call TRBJ2-3; no DNA is available, so the TRBD1 call from TCRdb remains unchecked. In germline, CDR1 is MNHEY, CDR2 SMNVEV (reference sequence). CDR3 size: 12 residues. CDR3 loop: CASSPGGDTQYF.